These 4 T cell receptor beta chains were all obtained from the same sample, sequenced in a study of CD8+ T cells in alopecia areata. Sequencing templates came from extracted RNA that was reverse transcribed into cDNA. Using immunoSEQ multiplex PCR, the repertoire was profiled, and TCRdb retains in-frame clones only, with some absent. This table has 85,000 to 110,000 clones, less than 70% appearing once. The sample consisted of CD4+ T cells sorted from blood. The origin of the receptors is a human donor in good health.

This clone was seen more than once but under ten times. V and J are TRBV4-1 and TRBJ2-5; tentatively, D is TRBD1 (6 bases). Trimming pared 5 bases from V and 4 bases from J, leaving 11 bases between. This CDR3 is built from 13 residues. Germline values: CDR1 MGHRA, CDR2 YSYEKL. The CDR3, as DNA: TGCGCCAGCAGCTGGGGGCTCCGAGAGACCCAGTACTTC. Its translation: CASSWGLRETQYF.

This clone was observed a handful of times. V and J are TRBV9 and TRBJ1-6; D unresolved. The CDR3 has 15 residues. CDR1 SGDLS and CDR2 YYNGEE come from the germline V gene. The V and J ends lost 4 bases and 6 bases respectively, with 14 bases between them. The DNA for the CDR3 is TGTGCCAGCAGCACCTCAGCCGGGGTTAATTCACCCCTCCACTTT. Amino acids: CASSTSAGVNSPLHF.

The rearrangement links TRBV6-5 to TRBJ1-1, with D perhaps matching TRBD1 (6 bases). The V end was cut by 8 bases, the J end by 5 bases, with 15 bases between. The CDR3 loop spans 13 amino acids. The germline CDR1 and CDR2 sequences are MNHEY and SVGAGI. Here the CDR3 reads CASRRGGRTEAFF. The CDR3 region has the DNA TGTGCCAGCCGAAGAGGGGGAAGAACTGAAGCTTTCTTT.

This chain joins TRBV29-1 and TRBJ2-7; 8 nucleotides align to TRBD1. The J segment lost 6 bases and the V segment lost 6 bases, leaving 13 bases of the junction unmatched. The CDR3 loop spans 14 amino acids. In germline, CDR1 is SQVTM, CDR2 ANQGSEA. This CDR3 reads CSVGRRGQGGEQYF. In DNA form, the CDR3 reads TGCAGCGTGGGGAGACGCGGACAGGGTGGCGAGCAGTACTTC.